One and the same sample provided the 21 T cell receptor beta chains below, sequenced in a study of control samples from healthy donors and cancer patients. Produced via immunoSEQ multiplex PCR; TCRdb's table is partial and in-frame only. Counted here are some 120,000 clones, about 89% occurring once; the ten biggest clones make up around 3%. The sample was blood. These receptors originate from a man between 60 and 70 years old in good health.

The chain has TRBV18 and TRBJ2-4; 7 bases match TRBD1. The trim removed 3 bases at V and 9 bases at J, leaving 11 bases unmatched. Germline V lookup: CDR1 KGHSH, CDR2 LQKENI. The CDR3 runs 15 residues. The CDR3 region has the DNA TGTGCCAGCTCACCTGGGACAGACAAGGGTAGCATTCAGTACTTC. Translated, it gives CASSPGTDKGSIQYF.

The V gene is TRBV24-1, the J gene TRBJ2-2; either TRBD1 or TRBD2 may fit D (5 bases each). The CDR3 loop spans 15 amino acids. Trimming took off 0 bases at V and 4 bases at J, with 8 bases between the two ends. The germline V gene has CDR1 KGHDR and CDR2 SFDVKD. This chain's CDR3 is CATSDLVGTTGELFF. The CDR3 region has the DNA TGTGCCACCAGTGATTTGGTGGGGACCACCGGGGAGCTGTTTTTT.

The chain is built from TRBV30 and TRBJ1-4, with D possibly being TRBD1 (5 bases). This CDR3 region has 16 residues. Germline V gene lookup returns CDR1 GTSNPN and CDR2 SVGIG (reference sequence). V was pared by 0 bases and J by 6 bases, with 17 bases between. CDR3: CAWSVSGDGSDEKLFF. The CDR3 nucleotides are TGTGCCTGGAGTGTGTCCGGGGACGGGTCTGATGAAAAACTGTTTTTT.

Comment on this clone: The sample contains more than one DNA sequence encoding this CDR3. The chain carries TRBV28 and TRBJ1-4; D is uncertain. The CDR3 is 12 residues long. Germline V gene sequence: CDR1 MDHEN, CDR2 SYDVKM. Deletions cut 2 bases from V and 8 bases from J, with 6 bases between. CDR3 in amino acids: CASSLNGEKLFF. The CDR3 nucleotides read TGTGCCAGCAGTTTAAATGGGGAAAAACTGTTTTTT.

The CDR3 DNA reads TGTGCCTGGAGTATGGGTGGAGGCTACACCTTC. The encoded protein is CAWSMGGGYTF. The rearrangement links TRBV30 to TRBJ1-2; D is uncertain. This CDR3 region has 11 residues. Per the germline V gene, CDR1 is GTSNPN and CDR2 is SVGIG (reference sequence). V was pared by 2 bases and J by 8 bases, with 9 bases between.

V gene TRBV28 combines with J gene TRBJ2-3; 7 bases map to TRBD2. With V trimmed by 6 bases and J by 6 bases, 12 bases remained unmatched. The germline V gene encodes CDR1 MDHEN and CDR2 SYDVKM. The CDR3 extends over 15 amino acids. CDR3: CASSSQRGDLDTQYF. CDR3 DNA sequence: TGTGCCAGCAGCTCTCAACGGGGGGATCTCGATACGCAGTATTTT.

The sample holds a few counts of this clone. CDR3 bases: TGTGCCAGCTCATGGGACACCGCCCGGGATAATTCACCCCTCCACTTT. Translating gives CASSWDTARDNSPLHF. The chain combines TRBV18 with TRBJ1-6; possibly TRBD1 for D (6 bases). CDR1 is KGHSH, CDR2 LQKENI, per germline. V dropped 5 bases and J dropped 5 bases, with 16 bases sitting between them. The CDR3 runs to 16 residues.

Details on this clone: This sample also contains other DNA sequences that code for the same CDR3. This chain connects TRBV9 to TRBJ1-2, with D unresolved. CDR1 and CDR2 from the germline V gene are SGDLS and YYNGEE. With 0 bases removed from V and 2 bases from J, the gap between germline ends came to 5 bases. The CDR3 contains 13 residues. The CDR3 sequence: CASSVVGNYGYTF. The CDR3, as DNA: TGTGCCAGCAGCGTAGTAGGGAACTATGGCTACACCTTC.

The chain carries TRBV3-1 (or the pseudogene TRBV3-2) and TRBJ2-7; D gene uncertain. Deletions cut 0 bases from V and 6 bases from J, with 9 bases between. Germline V gives CDR1 LGHDT, CDR2 YNNKEL (reference sequence). The CDR3 totals 13 residues. CDR3 bases: TGTGCCAGCAGCCAAGATCGTCGGCCCGAGCAGTACTTC. Translating it yields CASSQDRRPEQYF.

The genes are TRBV28 and TRBJ2-1; TRBD2 matches at 13 bases. The V gene end was trimmed by 6 bases and the J gene end by 8 bases; junction bases not matched to a gene: 7. CDR3 length: 15 residues. Germline values: CDR1 MDHEN, CDR2 SYDVKM. CDR3 protein: CASSPGLAGVYEQFF. The CDR3 DNA reads as TGTGCCAGCAGCCCCGGACTAGCGGGGGTCTATGAGCAGTTCTTC.

In nucleotides, the CDR3 is TGTGCCATCAGTGAGTCCGGGCAGCTGGTCAATGAGCAGTTCTTC. Translated: CAISESGQLVNEQFF. The chain has TRBV10-3 and TRBJ2-1, with D hard to call. From germline, CDR1 is ENHRY and CDR2 SYGVKD. CDR3 length: 15 residues. Trimming stripped 0 bases from V and 6 bases from J, with 12 bases between.

J is TRBJ2-3 and V is TRBV5-1; 14 nucleotides agree with TRBD2. With 4 bases clipped from V and 0 bases from J, the junction kept 7 bases outside the gene matches. Germline values: CDR1 SGHRS, CDR2 YFSETQ. The CDR3 runs 18 residues. For the CDR3, the DNA is TGCGCCAGCAGCACCGGGACTAGCGGGAGATTAAGCACAGATACGCAGTATTTT. Its translation: CASSTGTSGRLSTDTQYF.

This chain connects TRBV19 to TRBJ1-1; D gene unclear. Trimming removed 7 bases from V and 2 bases from J, with 11 bases in between. There are 13 residues in the CDR3. CDR1 and CDR2 from the germline V gene are LNHDA and SQIVND (reference sequence). The CDR3 DNA sequence: TGTGCCAGTAAGCCAAACCTAAACACTGAAGCTTTCTTT. This translates into CASKPNLNTEAFF.

The V and J genes are TRBV7-9 and TRBJ1-4, with 7 bases identical to TRBD1. This CDR3 comprises 14 residues. In germline, CDR1 is SEHNR, CDR2 FQNEAQ (reference sequence). Trimming took 3 bases from V and 4 from J; bases not matched to a gene: 2. For the CDR3, the DNA is TGTGCCAGCAGCTTGGGACAGATTAATGAAAAACTGTTTTTT. This gives the protein CASSLGQINEKLFF.

This clone was observed a handful of times. The chain combines TRBV27 with TRBJ1-1; a possible D gene is TRBD1 (5 bases). In germline, CDR1 is MNHEY, CDR2 SMNVEV (reference sequence). The V end lost 6 bases, the J end lost 5 bases, and 10 bases lay between the germline ends. This CDR3 has 12 residues. Written as DNA, the CDR3 is TGTGCCAGCAGGGGGGGTGGGACTGAAGCTTTCTTT. Residues: CASRGGGTEAFF.

As concerns this clone: Other DNA variants within this sample encode the same CDR3. The chain carries TRBV5-1 and TRBJ2-3; D unresolved. V dropped 0 bases and J dropped 4 bases, with 3 bases sitting between them. The CDR3 covers 12 residues. Per the germline V gene, CDR1 is SGHRS and CDR2 is YFSETQ. Here the CDR3 reads CASSLGADTQYF. The CDR3 nucleotides read TGCGCCAGCAGCTTGGGAGCAGATACGCAGTATTTT.

CDR3 DNA sequence: TGCGCCAGCAGCTTGGTCGGGGGCCCGAACACTGAAGCTTTCTTT. It encodes CASSLVGGPNTEAFF. The chain recombines TRBV5-1 with TRBJ1-1; a possible D gene is TRBD1 (6 bases). Germline V gene sequence: CDR1 SGHRS, CDR2 YFSETQ. Trimming removed 0 bases at V and 1 base at J, with 10 bases between. The CDR3 is made up of 15 amino acids.

This chain links TRBV18 with TRBJ2-7; 9 bases map to TRBD1. V shed 1 base, J shed 7 bases, and the junction held 5 bases outside the gene matches. Germline assignment: CDR1 KGHSH and CDR2 LQKENI. The CDR3 runs 14 residues. CDR3 sequence: CASSPLGQGNEQYF. The CDR3, as DNA: TGTGCCAGCTCACCACTCGGACAGGGGAATGAGCAGTACTTC.

CDR3 residues: CASSLSGTGVTDTQYF. DNA of the CDR3: TGTGCCAGCAGTTTATCTGGGACAGGGGTTACAGATACGCAGTATTTT. The chain employs TRBV27 and TRBJ2-3; 10 bases align to TRBD1. V trimming: 0 bases; J trimming: 3 bases; junction bases outside the gene matches: 3. The CDR3 totals 16 residues. In germline, CDR1 is MNHEY, CDR2 SMNVEV (reference sequence).

V and J are TRBV5-6 and TRBJ2-7; D is unresolved. Germline V gene sequence: CDR1 SGHDT, CDR2 YYEEEE. The V end lost 2 bases, the J end lost 4 bases, and 4 bases lay between the germline ends. This CDR3 comprises 11 residues. CDR3 coding DNA: TGTGCCAGCAGCTTTGGGTACGAGCAGTACTTC. Amino acid sequence: CASSFGYEQYF.

This rearrangement joins TRBV7-8 to TRBJ1-6; weak D call: TRBD1 (5 bases). This CDR3 comprises 16 residues. Germline CDR1 is SGHVS and CDR2 is FQNEAQ. Trimming left V 5 bases short and J 3 bases short, with 14 bases between. CDR3 nucleotides: TGTGCCAGCAGCCGAGGGACCCCTCACTATAATTCACCCCTCCACTTT. It encodes CASSRGTPHYNSPLHF.